This record concerns one TCR beta chain sequence. The assay was immunoSEQ multiplex PCR, and TCRdb's table has in-frame clones only and misses some. The sample lists about 140,000 clones, approximately 85% occurring once. V lost 1 base, J lost 0 bases, and 16 bases lay in between. The V gene's germline CDR1 is LNHDA and CDR2 SQIVND (reference sequence). This CDR3 spans 17 amino acids. The data stem from a study of blood T cell repertoires in COVID-19. The chain employs TRBV19 and TRBJ2-7, with D tentatively TRBD1 (6 bases). The receptor was derived from a man aged 45-65 years with acute or convalescent COVID-19. The sequencing sample was made of peripheral blood. In DNA form, the CDR3 reads TGTGCCAGTAGTATAGGTGGTACAGGGCTTCTCTCCTACGAGCAGTACTTC. This encodes CASSIGGTGLLSYEQYF.